This TCR beta chain stems from a study of blood T cell repertoires in COVID-19. Whole-study context: COVID-19 samples collected from the United States, Italy and Spain covered acute and convalescent phases. PBMCs, B-cell-depleted T cells, or T cells provided the cDNA or gDNA that made up the material.

This clone occurred once. Per the germline V gene, CDR1 is MGHDK and CDR2 is SYGVNS. The junction had 2 bases not matched to a gene; V was cut back by 5 bases and J by 3 bases. The CDR3 covers 14 residues. Per the study methods: Amplified reference gene primers provided the basis for estimating nucleated cell counts. Sequenced by immunoSEQ multiplex PCR; TCRdb stores in-frame clones only, minus some. The DNA was the basis for D and trimming; V, J and clone size are from that table. The sample has over 200,000 clones, 88% seen once. The chain couples TRBV25-1 to TRBJ2-7; TRBD2 matches 12 bases. This sequence originates from a woman aged 30 to 39 with acute or convalescent COVID-19. The sample consisted of peripheral blood. The CDR3 nucleotides are TGTGCCAGCAGTCAGACTAGCGGGAGCTACGAGCAGTACTTC. Translated: CASSQTSGSYEQYF.